The 14 T cell receptor beta chains listed next were all sequenced from one sample in a study of CD8 T cells in Susac syndrome. RNA was extracted with the RNeasy kit, and a quantity of about 0.45 to 1 ug was reverse transcribed using random hexamers. TCRdb re-called the immunoSEQ multiplex PCR reads with MiXCR, one entry per CDR3 protein. This repertoire shows some 110,000 distinct CDR3 sequences, just under 95% found once; its top ten account for 0.25% to 0.3%. The sample taken for sequencing was CD8+ T cells from PBMCs. The receptors stem from a human donor with Susac syndrome.

The genes are TRBV3-1 and TRBJ2-7, with D perhaps matching TRBD2 (6 bases). CDR3 length equals 15 residues. Germline CDR1 is LGHDT and CDR2 is YNNKEL (reference sequence). The germline V and J ends were trimmed by 3 bases and 0 bases, with 12 bases remaining between them. In nucleotides, the CDR3 is TGTGCCAGCAGCCACCAAACCGGGAGCTCCTACGAGCAGTACTTC. Residues: CASSHQTGSSYEQYF.

Here the CDR3 reads CASSQRTGGSYEQYF. CDR3 DNA: TGCGCCAGCAGCCAACGAACAGGGGGGAGCTACGAGCAGTACTTC. The V gene is TRBV4-1, the J gene TRBJ2-7, with 8 bases lining up with TRBD1. The CDR3 consists of 15 residues. Germline V gene data show CDR1 as MGHRA and CDR2 as YSYEKL. V gave up 2 bases and J gave up 3 bases; unmatched junction bases: 6.

The CDR3 region is CASKRQPTENTEAFF. The CDR3 bases are TGTGCCAGCAAGCGACAGCCTACCGAGAACACTGAAGCTTTCTTT. This chain links TRBV6-4 with TRBJ1-1; TRBD1 might be the D (5 bases). Germline CDR1 MRHNA, CDR2 SNTAGT. V gave up 7 bases and J gave up 1 base, with 16 bases separating them. This CDR3 has 15 amino acids.

About this clonotype itself: One end of the junction does not line up with germline, which may come from a read error. The V gene is TRBV27, the J gene TRBJ1-3; no reliable D call. The CDR3 contains 16 residues. Looked up from germline, CDR1 is MNHEY and CDR2 is SMNVEV (reference sequence). Here the CDR3 DNA reads TGTGCCAGCAGTTTAGGTTCTCCGGACTCTGAAAACACCATATATTTT. It is translated as CASSLGSPDSENTIYF.

V usage is TRBV5-4 and J usage is TRBJ1-2; D gene ambiguous. CDR1 is SGHNT, CDR2 YYREEE, per germline (reference sequence). The CDR3 has 13 amino acids. The germline V and J ends were trimmed by 4 bases and 8 bases, with 15 bases remaining between them. CDR3 in amino acids: CASSPYRLRGYTF. In nucleotides, the CDR3 is TGTGCCAGCAGCCCCTATCGGCTTCGGGGCTACACCTTC. Full variable domain (remainder filled in from reference TRBV5-4 and TRBJ1-2): ETGVTQSPTHLIKTRGQQVTLRCSSQSGHNTVSWYQQALGQGPQFIFQYYREEENGRGNFPPRFSGLQFPNYSSELNVNALELDDSALYLCASSPYRLRGYTFGSGTRLTVV.

This chain joins TRBV3-1 and TRBJ1-2; weak D call: TRBD1 (6 bases). Germline lookup yields CDR1 LGHDT and CDR2 YNNKEL (reference sequence). The V end was cut by 0 bases, the J end by 2 bases, with 16 bases between. CDR3 size: 17 residues. CDR3 sequence reads: CASSQEGSRQENYGYTF. CDR3 DNA sequence: TGTGCCAGCAGCCAAGAGGGGAGCCGACAGGAGAACTATGGCTACACCTTC.

This rearrangement joins TRBV15 to TRBJ1-3; D not certain. The germline CDR1 and CDR2 sequences are LNHNV and YYDKDF (reference sequence). Trimming removed 5 bases at V and 1 base at J, with 6 bases between. The CDR3 runs to 13 residues. The CDR3 coding sequence is TGTGCCACCAGCCTAGAATCTGGAAACACCATATATTTT. This codes for CATSLESGNTIYF.

This chain links TRBV4-2 with TRBJ2-3; D is unresolved. Trimming stripped 1 base from V and 4 bases from J, with 9 bases between. Germline lookup yields CDR1 LGHNA and CDR2 YNFKEQ. CDR3 length equals 14 residues. The CDR3, as DNA: TGTGCCAGCAGCCAAGCCGTAGGCGCAGATACGCAGTATTTT. It codes for CASSQAVGADTQYF.

This chain connects TRBV4-1 to TRBJ2-3; tentatively, D is TRBD1 or TRBD2 (6 bases each). Germline V CDR1 and CDR2: MGHRA, YSYEKL. The CDR3 runs 16 residues. Trimming removed 3 bases at V and 5 bases at J, with 18 bases between. The CDR3 loop reads CASSQGGLGAGDTQYF. CDR3 DNA sequence: TGCGCCAGCAGCCAGGGGGGACTGGGGGCCGGAGATACGCAGTATTTT.

The rearrangement uses TRBV27 and TRBJ2-7; D remains unclear. The CDR3 has 11 residues. V was pared by 6 bases and J by 6 bases, with 9 bases between. CDR1 and CDR2 (germline): MNHEY, SMNVEV (reference sequence). CDR3 residues: CASSNLVEQYF. The CDR3 DNA sequence: TGTGCCAGCAGCAATCTGGTCGAGCAGTACTTC.

V usage is TRBV5-6 and J usage is TRBJ2-7, with D tentatively TRBD1 or TRBD2 (6 bases each). Between the trimmed V and J ends, which lost 6 bases and 4 bases, there was a span of 20 bases. The V gene's germline CDR1 is SGHDT and CDR2 YYEEEE. This CDR3 has 15 amino acids. As DNA, the CDR3 is TGTGCCAGCAAGGACCGACGGGGGCTAGAGTACGAGCAGTACTTC. Translating it yields CASKDRRGLEYEQYF.

The CDR3 sequence: CASSVGQGWEQYF. The CDR3 DNA reads as TGTGCCAGCAGCGTGGGACAGGGATGGGAGCAGTACTTC. V usage is TRBV9 and J usage is TRBJ2-7, with 9 bases fitting TRBD1. CDR3 length: 13 residues. V was pared by 2 bases and J by 7 bases, with 4 bases of the junction left unmatched. Germline V gives CDR1 SGDLS, CDR2 YYNGEE.

The J gene is TRBJ2-5, the V gene TRBV12-3 or TRBV12-4; D gene uncertain. V dropped 6 bases and J dropped 1 base, with 9 bases sitting between them. The CDR3 runs to 13 residues. The CDR3 loop is CASSPTVQETQYF. CDR3 bases: TGTGCCAGCAGCCCGACTGTCCAAGAGACCCAGTACTTC.

V gene TRBV7-9 combines with J gene TRBJ2-3; 8 positions match TRBD2. The V gene's germline CDR1 is SEHNR and CDR2 FQNEAQ (reference sequence). This CDR3 is built from 15 residues. The V gene end was trimmed by 5 bases and the J gene end by 2 bases; junction bases not matched to a gene: 6. CDR3 nucleotides: TGTGCCAGCAGCGGGAGACTAGCGCCCACAGATACGCAGTATTTT. Translating it yields CASSGRLAPTDTQYF.